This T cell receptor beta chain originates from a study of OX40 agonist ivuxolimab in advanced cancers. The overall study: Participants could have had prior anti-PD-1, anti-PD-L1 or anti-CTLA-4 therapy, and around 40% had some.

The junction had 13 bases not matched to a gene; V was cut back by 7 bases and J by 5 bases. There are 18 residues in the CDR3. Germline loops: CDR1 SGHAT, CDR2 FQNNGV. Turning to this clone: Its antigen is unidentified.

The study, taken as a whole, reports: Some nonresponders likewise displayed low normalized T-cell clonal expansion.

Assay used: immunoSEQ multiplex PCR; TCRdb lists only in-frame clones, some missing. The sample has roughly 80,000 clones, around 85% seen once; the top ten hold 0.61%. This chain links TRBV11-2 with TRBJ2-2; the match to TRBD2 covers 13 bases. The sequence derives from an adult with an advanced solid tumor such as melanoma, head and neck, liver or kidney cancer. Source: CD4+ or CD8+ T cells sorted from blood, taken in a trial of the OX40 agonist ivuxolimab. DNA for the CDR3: TGTGCCAGCACCGGAATAAGACTAGCGGGGGGTCAAACCGGGGAGCTGTTTTTT. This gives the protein CASTGIRLAGGQTGELFF.